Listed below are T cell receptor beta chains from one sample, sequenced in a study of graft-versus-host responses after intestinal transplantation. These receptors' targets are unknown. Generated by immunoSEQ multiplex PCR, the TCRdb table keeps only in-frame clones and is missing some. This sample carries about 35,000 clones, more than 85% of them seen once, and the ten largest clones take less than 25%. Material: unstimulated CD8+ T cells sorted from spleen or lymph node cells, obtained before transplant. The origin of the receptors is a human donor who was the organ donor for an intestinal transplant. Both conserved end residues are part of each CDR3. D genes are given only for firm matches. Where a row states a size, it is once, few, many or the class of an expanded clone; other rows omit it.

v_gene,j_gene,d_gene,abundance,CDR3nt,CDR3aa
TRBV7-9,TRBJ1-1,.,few,TGCGCCAGCAGTCGCACCAGGGCCCTAACTGAAGCTTTCTTT,CASSRTRALTEAFF
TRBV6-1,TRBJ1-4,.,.,TGTGCCAGCAGTGAAGCAAAAGGGATTTGGGCTGAAAAACTGTTTTTT,CASSEAKGIWAEKLFF
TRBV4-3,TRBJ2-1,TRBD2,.,TGCGCCAGCAGCCAAGACCAACTAGCGGGAGAGCAGTTCTTC,CASSQDQLAGEQFF
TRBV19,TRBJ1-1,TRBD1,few,TGTGCCAGTATAGGGACAGAGAACACTGAAGCTTTCTTT,CASIGTENTEAFF
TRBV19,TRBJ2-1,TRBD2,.,TGTGCCAGTAGTACTAGCGGGAGGAGGGTTCACAATGAGCAGTTCTTC,CASSTSGRRVHNEQFF
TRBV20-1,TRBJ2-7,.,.,TGCAGTGCTAGGGACAGCTACGAGCAGTACTTC,CSARDSYEQYF
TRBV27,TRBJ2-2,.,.,TGTGCCAGCAAGGGGGGGGGCACCGGGGAGCTGTTTTTT,CASKGGGTGELFF
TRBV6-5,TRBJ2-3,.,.,TGTGCCAGCAGTTTCTCGGAGGGCCGGGCAGATACGCAGTATTTT,CASSFSEGRADTQYF
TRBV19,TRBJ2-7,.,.,TGTGCCAGTAGTACAGGCTGGGCCTACGAGCAGTACTTC,CASSTGWAYEQYF
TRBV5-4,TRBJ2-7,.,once,TGTGCCAGCAGCACCTCCTACGAGCAGTACTTC,CASSTSYEQYF
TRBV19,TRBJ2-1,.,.,TGTGCCAGTAGTCGGGAATACAATGAGCAGTTCTTC,CASSREYNEQFF
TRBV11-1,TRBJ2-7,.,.,TGTGCCAGCAGCTTATACAGAGGGTGGACCTACGAGCAGTACTTC,CASSLYRGWTYEQYF
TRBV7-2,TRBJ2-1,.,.,TGTGCCAGCAGCTTATCGGCACGGACTGGGCGTGAGCAGTTCTTC,CASSLSARTGREQFF
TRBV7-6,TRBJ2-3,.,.,TGTGCCAGCAGCCCCAATGGAGGGGGGAGCACAGATACGCAGTATTTT,CASSPNGGGSTDTQYF
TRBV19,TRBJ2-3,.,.,TGTGCCAGCAATACAGGGAACCCTCTCAAGACAGATACGCAGTATTTT,CASNTGNPLKTDTQYF
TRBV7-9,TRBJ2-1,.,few,TGTGCCAGCAGCTTAGGGTACAATGAGCAGTTCTTC,CASSLGYNEQFF
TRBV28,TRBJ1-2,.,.,TGTGCCAGCACCCTCCGGTCGGATCGGAACTACACCTTC,CASTLRSDRNYTF
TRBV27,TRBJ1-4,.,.,TGTGCCAGCAGTTTGACCGGGAGTGAAAAACTGTTTTTT,CASSLTGSEKLFF
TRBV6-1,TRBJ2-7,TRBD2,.,TGTGCCAGCAGTGAGCGGGAGGGCCCCTACGAGCAGTACTTC,CASSEREGPYEQYF
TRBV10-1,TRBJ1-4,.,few,TGCGCCAGCAGACCCAGGGAACATAATGAAAAACTGTTTTTT,CASRPREHNEKLFF
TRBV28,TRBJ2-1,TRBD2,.,TGTGCCAGCAGTGAAGCGGGAGTAAAGAATGAGCAGTTCTTC,CASSEAGVKNEQFF
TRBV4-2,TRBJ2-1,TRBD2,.,TGTGCCAGCAGCCAAGACTATGGGACTAGCTTAGGCAATGAGCAGTTCTTC,CASSQDYGTSLGNEQFF
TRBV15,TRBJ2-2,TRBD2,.,TGTGCCACCAGCAGACCCCCGTGGCTAGCGGGAGGCGGTGGGGAGCTGTTTTTT,CATSRPPWLAGGGGELFF
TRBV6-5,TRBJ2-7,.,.,TGTGCCAGCAGTTACGGGTCAGTTTCCCCCTACGAGCAGTACTTC,CASSYGSVSPYEQYF